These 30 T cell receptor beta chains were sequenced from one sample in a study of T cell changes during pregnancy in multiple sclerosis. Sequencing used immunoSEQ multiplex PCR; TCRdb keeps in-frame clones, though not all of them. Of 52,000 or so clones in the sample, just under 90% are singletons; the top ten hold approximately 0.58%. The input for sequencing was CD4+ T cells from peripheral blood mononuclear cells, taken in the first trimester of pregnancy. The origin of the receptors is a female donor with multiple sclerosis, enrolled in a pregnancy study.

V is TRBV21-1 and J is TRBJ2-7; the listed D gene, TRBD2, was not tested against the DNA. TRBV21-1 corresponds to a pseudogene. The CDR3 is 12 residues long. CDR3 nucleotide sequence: TGTGCCAGCATTTTCCCCTTCGGCGAGCAGTACTTC. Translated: CASIFPFGEQYF.

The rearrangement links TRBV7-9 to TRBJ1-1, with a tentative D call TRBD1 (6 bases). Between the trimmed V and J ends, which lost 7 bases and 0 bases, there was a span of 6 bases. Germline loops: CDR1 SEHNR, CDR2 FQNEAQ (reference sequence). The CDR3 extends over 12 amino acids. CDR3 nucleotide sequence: TGTGCCAGCAACAGGGTGAACACTGAAGCTTTCTTT. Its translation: CASNRVNTEAFF.

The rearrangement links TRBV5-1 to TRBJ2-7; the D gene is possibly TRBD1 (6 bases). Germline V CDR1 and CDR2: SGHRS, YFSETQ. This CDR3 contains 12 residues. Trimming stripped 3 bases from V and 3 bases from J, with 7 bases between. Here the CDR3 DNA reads TGCGCCAGCAGCTCGACAGGCTACGAGCAGTACTTC. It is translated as CASSSTGYEQYF.

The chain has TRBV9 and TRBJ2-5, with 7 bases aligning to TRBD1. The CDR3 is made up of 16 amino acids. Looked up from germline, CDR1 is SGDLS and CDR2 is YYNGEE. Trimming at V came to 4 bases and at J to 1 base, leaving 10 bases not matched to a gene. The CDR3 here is CASSPHGTVSQETQYF. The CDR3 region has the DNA TGTGCCAGCAGCCCCCACGGGACAGTTTCCCAAGAGACCCAGTACTTC.

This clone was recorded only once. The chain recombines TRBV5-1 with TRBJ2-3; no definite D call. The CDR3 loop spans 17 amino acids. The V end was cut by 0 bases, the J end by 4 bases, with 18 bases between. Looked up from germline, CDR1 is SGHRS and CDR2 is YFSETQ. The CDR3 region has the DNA TGCGCCAGCAGCTTGGGGTCCGGGTCCCTATCCTCAGATACGCAGTATTTT. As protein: CASSLGSGSLSSDTQYF.

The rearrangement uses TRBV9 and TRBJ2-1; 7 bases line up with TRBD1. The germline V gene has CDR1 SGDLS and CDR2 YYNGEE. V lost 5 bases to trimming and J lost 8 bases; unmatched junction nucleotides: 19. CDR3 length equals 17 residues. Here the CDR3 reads CASSRFLSVYQGDEQFF. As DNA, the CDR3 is TGTGCCAGCAGTAGGTTCCTCTCAGTCTACCAGGGGGATGAGCAGTTCTTC.

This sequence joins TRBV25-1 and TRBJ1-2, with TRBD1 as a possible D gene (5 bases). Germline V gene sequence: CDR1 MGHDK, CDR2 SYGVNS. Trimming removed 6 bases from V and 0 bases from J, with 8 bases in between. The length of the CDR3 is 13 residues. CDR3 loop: CASSPDTNYGYTF. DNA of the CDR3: TGTGCCAGCAGCCCGGACACTAACTATGGCTACACCTTC.

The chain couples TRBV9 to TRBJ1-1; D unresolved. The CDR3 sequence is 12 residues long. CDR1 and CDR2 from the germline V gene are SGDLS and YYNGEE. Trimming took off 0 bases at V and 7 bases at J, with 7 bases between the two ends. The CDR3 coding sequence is TGTGCCAGCAGCGTAGGCCAGGATGAAGCTTTCTTT. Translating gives CASSVGQDEAFF. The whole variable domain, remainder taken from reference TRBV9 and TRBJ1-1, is DSGVTQTPKHLITATGQRVTLRCSPRSGDLSVYWYQQSLDQGLQFLIQYYNGEERAKGNILERFSAQQFPDLHSELNLSSLELGDSALYFCASSVGQDEAFFGQGTRLTVV.

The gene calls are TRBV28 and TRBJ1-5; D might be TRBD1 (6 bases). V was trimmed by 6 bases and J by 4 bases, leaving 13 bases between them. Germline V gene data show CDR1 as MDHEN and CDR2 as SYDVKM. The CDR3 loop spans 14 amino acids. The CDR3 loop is CASRSPGQNQPQHF. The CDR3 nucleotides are TGTGCCAGCAGATCACCGGGACAAAATCAGCCCCAGCATTTT.

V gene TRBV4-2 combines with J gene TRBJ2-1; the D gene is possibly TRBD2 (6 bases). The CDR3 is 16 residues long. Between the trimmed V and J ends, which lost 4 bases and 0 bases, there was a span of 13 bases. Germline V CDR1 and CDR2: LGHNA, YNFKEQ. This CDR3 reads CASSRLAAGSYNEQFF. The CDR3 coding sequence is TGTGCCAGCAGCCGATTAGCGGCTGGCTCCTACAATGAGCAGTTCTTC.

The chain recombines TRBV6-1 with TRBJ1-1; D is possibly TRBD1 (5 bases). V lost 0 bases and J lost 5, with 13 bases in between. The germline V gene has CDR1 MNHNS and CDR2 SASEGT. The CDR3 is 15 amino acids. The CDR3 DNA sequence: TGTGCCAGCAGTGAAGCGGCAGGGTGGTTTACTGAAGCTTTCTTT. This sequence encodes CASSEAAGWFTEAFF.

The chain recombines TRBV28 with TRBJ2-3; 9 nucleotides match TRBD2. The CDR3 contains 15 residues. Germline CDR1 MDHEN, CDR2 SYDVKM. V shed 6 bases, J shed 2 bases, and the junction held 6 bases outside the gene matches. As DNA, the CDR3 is TGTGCCAGCAGCTCGGGACTAGCAAACACAGATACGCAGTATTTT. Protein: CASSSGLANTDTQYF.

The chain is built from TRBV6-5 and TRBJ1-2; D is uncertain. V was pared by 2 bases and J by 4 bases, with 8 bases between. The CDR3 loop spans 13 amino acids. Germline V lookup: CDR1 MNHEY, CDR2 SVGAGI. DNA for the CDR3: TGTGCCAGCAGTTACGAGGGTGGCTATGGCTACACCTTC. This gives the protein CASSYEGGYGYTF.

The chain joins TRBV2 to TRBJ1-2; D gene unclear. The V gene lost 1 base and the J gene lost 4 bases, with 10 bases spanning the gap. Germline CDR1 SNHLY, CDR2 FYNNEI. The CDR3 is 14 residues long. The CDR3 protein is CASSEGEQSYGYTF. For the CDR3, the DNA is TGTGCCAGCAGTGAAGGAGAACAGAGCTATGGCTACACCTTC. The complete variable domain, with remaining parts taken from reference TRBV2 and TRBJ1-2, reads EPEVTQTPSHQVTQMGQEVILRCVPISNHLYFYWYRQILGQKVEFLVSFYNNEISEKSEIFDDQFSVERPDGSNFTLKIRSTKLEDSAMYFCASSEGEQSYGYTFGSGTRLTVV.

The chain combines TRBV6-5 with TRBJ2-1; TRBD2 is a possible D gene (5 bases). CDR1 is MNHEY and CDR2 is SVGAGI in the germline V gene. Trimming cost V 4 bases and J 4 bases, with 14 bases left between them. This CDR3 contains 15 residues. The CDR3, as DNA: TGTGCCAGCAGTTTAGGGAGAGTAGGGTACAATGAGCAGTTCTTC. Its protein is CASSLGRVGYNEQFF.

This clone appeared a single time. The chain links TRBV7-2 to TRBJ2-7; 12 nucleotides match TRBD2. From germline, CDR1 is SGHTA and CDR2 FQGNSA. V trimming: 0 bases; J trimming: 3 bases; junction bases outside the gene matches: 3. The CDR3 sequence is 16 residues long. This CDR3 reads CASSLALAGGYYEQYF. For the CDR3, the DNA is TGTGCCAGCAGCTTAGCGCTAGCGGGAGGGTACTACGAGCAGTACTTC.

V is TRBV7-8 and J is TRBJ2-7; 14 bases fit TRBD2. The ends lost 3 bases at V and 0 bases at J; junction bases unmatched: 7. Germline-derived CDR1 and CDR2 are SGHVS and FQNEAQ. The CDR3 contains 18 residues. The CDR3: CASSFGTSGGIYSYEQYF. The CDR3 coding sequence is TGTGCCAGCAGCTTTGGGACTAGCGGGGGAATCTACTCCTACGAGCAGTACTTC.

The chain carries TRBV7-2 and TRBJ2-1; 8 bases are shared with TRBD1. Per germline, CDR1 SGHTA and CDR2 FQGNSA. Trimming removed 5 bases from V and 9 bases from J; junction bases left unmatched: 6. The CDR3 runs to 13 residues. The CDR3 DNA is TGTGCCAGCAGCCCGGGGCAGGGGGCTGAGCAGTTCTTC. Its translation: CASSPGQGAEQFF.

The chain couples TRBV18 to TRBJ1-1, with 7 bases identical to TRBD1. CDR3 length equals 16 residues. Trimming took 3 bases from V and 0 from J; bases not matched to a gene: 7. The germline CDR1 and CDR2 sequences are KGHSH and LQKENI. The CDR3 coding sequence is TGTGCCAGCTCACCGAAGACAGGGCGCATGAACACTGAAGCTTTCTTT. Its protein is CASSPKTGRMNTEAFF.

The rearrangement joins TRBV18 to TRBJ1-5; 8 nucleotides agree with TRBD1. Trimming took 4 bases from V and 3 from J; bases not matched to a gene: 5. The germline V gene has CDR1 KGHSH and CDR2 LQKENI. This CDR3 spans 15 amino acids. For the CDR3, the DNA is TGTGCCAGCTCACGCGGACAGGGCCTCAATCAGCCCCAGCATTTT. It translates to CASSRGQGLNQPQHF.

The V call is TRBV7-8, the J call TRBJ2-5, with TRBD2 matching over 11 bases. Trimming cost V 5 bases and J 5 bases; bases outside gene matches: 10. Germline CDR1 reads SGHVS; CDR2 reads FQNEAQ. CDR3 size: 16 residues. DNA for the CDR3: TGTGCCAGCAGCGAACTAGCGGGAGTAGGGGGGGAGACCCAGTACTTC. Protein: CASSELAGVGGETQYF.

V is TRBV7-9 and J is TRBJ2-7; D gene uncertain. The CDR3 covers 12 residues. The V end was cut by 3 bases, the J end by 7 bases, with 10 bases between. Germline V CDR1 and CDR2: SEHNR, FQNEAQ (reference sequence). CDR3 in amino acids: CASSLARSEQYF. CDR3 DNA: TGTGCCAGCAGCTTGGCTAGATCGGAGCAGTACTTC.

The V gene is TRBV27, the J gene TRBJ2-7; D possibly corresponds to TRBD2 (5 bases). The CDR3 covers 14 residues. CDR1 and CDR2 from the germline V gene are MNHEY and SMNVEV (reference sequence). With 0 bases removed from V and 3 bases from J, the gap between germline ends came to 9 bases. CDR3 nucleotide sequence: TGTGCCAGCAGTTTATCGAGGGCGCACTACGAGCAGTACTTC. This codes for CASSLSRAHYEQYF.

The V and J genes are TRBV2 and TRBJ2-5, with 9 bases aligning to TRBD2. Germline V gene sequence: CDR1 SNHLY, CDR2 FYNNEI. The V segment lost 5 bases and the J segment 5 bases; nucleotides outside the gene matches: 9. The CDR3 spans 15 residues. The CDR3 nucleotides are TGTGCCAGCAGTCAGATAGCGGGAGTCGTTGAGACCCAGTACTTC. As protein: CASSQIAGVVETQYF.

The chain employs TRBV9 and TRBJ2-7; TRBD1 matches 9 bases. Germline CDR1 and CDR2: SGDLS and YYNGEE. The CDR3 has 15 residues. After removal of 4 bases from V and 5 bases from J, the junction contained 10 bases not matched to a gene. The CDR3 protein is CASSPRTGVPHEQYF. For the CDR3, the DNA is TGTGCCAGCAGCCCTCGGACAGGGGTTCCCCACGAGCAGTACTTC. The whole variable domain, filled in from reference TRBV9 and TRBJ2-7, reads DSGVTQTPKHLITATGQRVTLRCSPRSGDLSVYWYQQSLDQGLQFLIQYYNGEERAKGNILERFSAQQFPDLHSELNLSSLELGDSALYFCASSPRTGVPHEQYFGPGTRLTVT.

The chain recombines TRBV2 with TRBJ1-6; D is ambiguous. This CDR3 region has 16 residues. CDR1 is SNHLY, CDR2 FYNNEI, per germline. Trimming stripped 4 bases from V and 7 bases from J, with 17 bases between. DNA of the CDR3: TGTGCCAGCAGTGGGGTCTCGGGTCTGATCAATTCACCCCTCCACTTT. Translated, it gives CASSGVSGLINSPLHF. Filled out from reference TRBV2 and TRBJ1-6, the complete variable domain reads EPEVTQTPSHQVTQMGQEVILRCVPISNHLYFYWYRQILGQKVEFLVSFYNNEISEKSEIFDDQFSVERPDGSNFTLKIRSTKLEDSAMYFCASSGVSGLINSPLHFGNGTRLTVT.

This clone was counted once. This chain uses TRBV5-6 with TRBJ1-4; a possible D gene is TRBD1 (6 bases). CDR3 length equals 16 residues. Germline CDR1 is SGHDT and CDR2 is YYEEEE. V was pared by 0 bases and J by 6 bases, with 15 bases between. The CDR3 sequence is CASSLDSGTGYEKLFF. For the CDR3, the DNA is TGTGCCAGCAGCTTGGATTCTGGAACAGGGTATGAAAAACTGTTTTTT.

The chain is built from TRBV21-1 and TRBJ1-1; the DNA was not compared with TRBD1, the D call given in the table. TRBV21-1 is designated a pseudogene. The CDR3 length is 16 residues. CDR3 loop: CASSPRKDRGYTEAFF. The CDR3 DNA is TGTGCCAGCAGCCCCCGGAAGGACAGGGGCTACACTGAAGCTTTCTTT.

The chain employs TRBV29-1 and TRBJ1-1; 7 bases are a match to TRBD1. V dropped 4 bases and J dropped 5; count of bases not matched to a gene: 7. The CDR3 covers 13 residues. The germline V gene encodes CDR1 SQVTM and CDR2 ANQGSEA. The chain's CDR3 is CSVARGGQTEAFF. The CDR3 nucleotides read TGCAGCGTTGCTCGAGGGGGCCAGACTGAAGCTTTCTTT.

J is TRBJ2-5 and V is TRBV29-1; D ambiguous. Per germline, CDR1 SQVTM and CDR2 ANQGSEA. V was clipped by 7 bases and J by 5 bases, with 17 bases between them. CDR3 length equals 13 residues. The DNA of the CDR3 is TGCAGCGCCGGCCGGGTCTTCGGGGAGACCCAGTACTTC. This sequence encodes CSAGRVFGETQYF.